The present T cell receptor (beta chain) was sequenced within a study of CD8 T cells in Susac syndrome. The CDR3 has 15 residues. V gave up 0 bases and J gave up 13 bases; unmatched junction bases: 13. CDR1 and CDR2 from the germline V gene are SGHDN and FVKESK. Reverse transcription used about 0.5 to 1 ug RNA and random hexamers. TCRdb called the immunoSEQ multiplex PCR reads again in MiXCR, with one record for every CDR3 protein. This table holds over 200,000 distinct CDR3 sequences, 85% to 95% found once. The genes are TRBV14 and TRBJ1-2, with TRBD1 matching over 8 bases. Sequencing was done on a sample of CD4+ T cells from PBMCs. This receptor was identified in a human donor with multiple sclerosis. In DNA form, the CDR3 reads TGTGCCAGCAGCCAAGATACAAAGGCAGGGGGCGTTCTCACCTTC. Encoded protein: CASSQDTKAGGVLTF. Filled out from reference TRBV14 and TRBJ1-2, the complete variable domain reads EAGVTQFPSHSVIEKGQTVTLRCDPISGHDNLYWYRRVMGKEIKFLLHFVKESKQDESGMPNNRFLAERTGGTYSTLKVQPAELEDSGVYFCASSQDTKAGGVLTFGSGTRLTVV.